Each of the 15 T cell receptor beta chains below was sequenced from the same sample in a study of T cells in pancreatic ductal adenocarcinoma (dated by TCRdb to about 2017). The library was obtained by the immunoSEQ multiplex PCR assay. In its TCRdb copy, this immuneACCESS table keeps in-frame sequences only and misses some clones. Where compared with another copy, unresolved V genes explain less than half of these, and the others have no known cause. Recorded for this sample are roughly 2,600 clones; roughly 70% of them occurred a single time. Approximately 15% of the sample is held by the ten biggest clonotypes. Selected pancreatic ductal adenocarcinoma patients had undergone surgery without neoadjuvant therapy. Input material: pancreatic tumor tissue. The receptors come from a human donor with pancreatic ductal adenocarcinoma.

The V call is TRBV7-9, the J call TRBJ2-2; unclear D gene. Germline V lookup: CDR1 SEHNR, CDR2 FQNEAQ (reference sequence). CDR3 length: 14 residues. V was pared by 2 bases and J by 0 bases, with 4 bases between. CDR3 amino acids: CASSLYTNTGELFF. CDR3 DNA: TGTGCCAGCAGCTTATACACGAACACCGGGGAGCTGTTTTTT.

This clone appeared a single time. At one of its ends the junction is not consistent with the germline gene, which may arise from a read error. The V call is TRBV7-2, the J call TRBJ2-1; D unclear. Germline V lookup: CDR1 SGHTA, CDR2 FQGNSA. CDR3 size: 13 residues. CDR3 protein: CASSLVSYNQQFF. CDR3 nucleotides: TGTGCCAGCAGCTTAGTCAGCTACAATCAGCAGTTCTTC.

The gene calls are TRBV27 and TRBJ2-5; 7 positions agree with TRBD2. Germline-derived CDR1 and CDR2 are MNHEY and SMNVEV (reference sequence). Trimming removed 4 bases from V and 4 bases from J; junction bases left unmatched: 9. The CDR3 length is 15 residues. CDR3 in DNA: TGTGCCAGCAGTTCAACCGGGGGGTTGGGAGAGACCCAGTACTTC. Translation: CASSSTGGLGETQYF.

The chain links TRBV5-1 to TRBJ1-4, with D tentatively TRBD1 (5 bases). Trimming shortened V by 0 bases and J by 0 bases, and 12 bases separated the two germline ends. Germline assignment: CDR1 SGHRS and CDR2 YFSETQ. The CDR3 loop spans 17 amino acids. The CDR3: CASSLAGAAATNEKLFF. The CDR3 DNA sequence: TGCGCCAGCAGCTTGGCCGGGGCCGCTGCAACTAATGAAAAACTGTTTTTT.

The chain joins TRBV25-1 to TRBJ2-7; 7 positions match TRBD1. The trim removed 1 base at V and 6 bases at J, leaving 9 bases unmatched. Looked up from germline, CDR1 is MGHDK and CDR2 is SYGVNS. The CDR3 length is 15 residues. The chain's CDR3 is CASSELRQGSTEQYF. The DNA for the CDR3 is TGTGCCAGCAGTGAATTGAGACAGGGCTCGACCGAGCAGTACTTC.

The chain is built from TRBV30 and TRBJ1-2, with TRBD1 as a possible D gene (6 bases). CDR1 is GTSNPN, CDR2 SVGIG, per germline (reference sequence). V lost 4 bases, J lost 0 bases, and 12 bases lay in between. The CDR3 runs to 14 residues. CDR3 bases: TGTGCCTGGACCAGGACAGCCGCTAACTATGGCTACACCTTC. It translates to CAWTRTAANYGYTF.

The V call is TRBV30, the J call TRBJ2-5; 16 bases agree with TRBD2. With V trimmed by 2 bases and J by 12 bases, 9 bases remained unmatched. The CDR3 is 15 residues long. The germline gives CDR1 GTSNPN, CDR2 SVGIG (reference sequence). The CDR3 loop reads CAWSSTGLAGGLKYF. In DNA form, the CDR3 reads TGTGCCTGGAGTTCCACGGGACTAGCGGGGGGGCTCAAGTACTTC.

This clone was detected once. J is TRBJ1-3 and V is TRBV9; the match to TRBD1 covers 8 bases. The CDR3 consists of 15 residues. After removal of 3 bases from V and 4 bases from J, the junction contained 6 bases not matched to a gene. The germline V gene has CDR1 SGDLS and CDR2 YYNGEE. The CDR3 nucleotides are TGTGCCAGCAGCGCGGCAGGGGGCCCCGGAAACACCATATATTTT. This codes for CASSAAGGPGNTIYF.

V usage is TRBV9 and J usage is TRBJ1-5; D is uncertain. The V end was cut by 0 bases, the J end by 3 bases, with 10 bases between. Germline V gene sequence: CDR1 SGDLS, CDR2 YYNGEE. The CDR3 is 15 amino acids. The CDR3 nucleotides are TGTGCCAGCAGCGTAGACGTAGGGAACAATCAGCCCCAGCATTTT. Amino acids: CASSVDVGNNQPQHF.

V and J are TRBV11-3 and TRBJ1-1; possibly TRBD1 for D (5 bases). Trimming shortened V by 2 bases and J by 3 bases, and 13 bases separated the two germline ends. The CDR3 sequence is 15 residues long. Germline-derived CDR1 and CDR2 are SGHNT and YENEEA. The chain's CDR3 is CASSLILLGDTEAFF. The CDR3 nucleotides are TGTGCCAGCAGCTTAATTCTGTTAGGGGACACTGAAGCTTTCTTT.

This clone was observed a single time. The chain carries TRBV30 and TRBJ1-2, with a tentative D call TRBD1 (6 bases). The CDR3 is 13 residues long. The V and J ends lost 2 bases and 5 bases respectively, with 12 bases between them. Germline V gives CDR1 GTSNPN, CDR2 SVGIG (reference sequence). CDR3 loop: CAWSIQGQYGYTF. CDR3 DNA sequence: TGTGCCTGGAGTATACAAGGACAGTATGGCTACACCTTC.

The gene calls are TRBV19 and TRBJ2-1; D is ambiguous. The CDR3 is 12 residues long. Between the trimmed V and J ends, which lost 10 bases and 5 bases, there was a span of 12 bases. Germline V gene lookup returns CDR1 LNHDA and CDR2 SQIVND (reference sequence). The CDR3 DNA sequence: TGTGCCACCGAGACACCCCACAATGAGCAGTTCTTC. Translated: CATETPHNEQFF.

The chain couples TRBV5-6 to TRBJ2-1, with 7 bases that match TRBD1. There are 14 residues in the CDR3. Germline V gene lookup returns CDR1 SGHDT and CDR2 YYEEEE. Trimming at V came to 1 base and at J to 8 bases, leaving 6 bases not matched to a gene. CDR3 protein: CASSLRDRVDEQFF. The CDR3 DNA follows: TGTGCCAGCAGCTTGAGAGACAGGGTTGATGAGCAGTTCTTC.

This clone was counted once. The V and J genes are TRBV21-1 and TRBJ1-1. TRBV21-1 is an annotated pseudogene. This CDR3 is 17 amino acids long. The CDR3 protein is CASSKGTPGRQNTEAFF. The DNA of the CDR3 is TGTGCCAGCAGCAAAGGGACCCCGGGACGGCAGAACACTGAAGCTTTCTTT.

This chain links TRBV30 with TRBJ1-2, with D uncertain. V gave up 2 bases and J gave up 4 bases, with 8 bases separating them. The CDR3 has 12 amino acids. From germline, CDR1 is GTSNPN and CDR2 SVGIG (reference sequence). CDR3 nucleotide sequence: TGTGCCTGGAGTTCTTGGGGCTATGGCTACACCTTC. Amino acid sequence: CAWSSWGYGYTF. The entire variable domain, with the rest obtained from reference TRBV30 and TRBJ1-2, is as follows: SQTIHQWPATLVQPVGSPLSLECTVEGTSNPNLYWYRQAAGRGLQLLFYSVGIGQISSEVPQNLSASRPQDRQFILSSKKLLLSDSGFYLCAWSSWGYGYTFGSGTRLTVV.